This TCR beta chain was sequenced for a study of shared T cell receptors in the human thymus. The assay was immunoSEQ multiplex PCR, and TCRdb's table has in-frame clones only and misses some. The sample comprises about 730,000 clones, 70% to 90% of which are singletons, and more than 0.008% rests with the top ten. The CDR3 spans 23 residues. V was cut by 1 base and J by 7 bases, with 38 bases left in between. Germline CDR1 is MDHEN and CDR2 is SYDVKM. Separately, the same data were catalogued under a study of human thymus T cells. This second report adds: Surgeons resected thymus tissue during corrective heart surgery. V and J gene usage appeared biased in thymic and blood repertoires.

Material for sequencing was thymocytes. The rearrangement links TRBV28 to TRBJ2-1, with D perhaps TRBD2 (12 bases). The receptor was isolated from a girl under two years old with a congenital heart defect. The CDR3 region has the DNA TGTGCCAGCAGTTTATACCGGGACAGGGGGAAACTAGCGGGGGGCCGAAATATAAATGAGCAGTTCTTC. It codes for CASSLYRDRGKLAGGRNINEQFF.